Shown below are 14 T cell receptor beta chains from a single sample sequenced in a study of T cells expressing NK-cell markers (dated by TCRdb to about 2020). Library preparation was by 5' RACE. TCRdb lists the instrument as Illumina HiSeq 2000. TCRdb reprocessed the reads, so every CDR3 protein sequence counts as one entry and DNA is not shown. The table held for this sample gives some 390,000 distinct CDR3 sequences. Approximately 11% of the sample lies in the top ten. The sequenced material came from blood T cells: a sorted CD56 or NKG2C T cell subset, CD4+ or CD8+ T cells, or bulk PBMC T cells (not recorded which). The receptor source for this set is a woman between 50 and 59 years old in good health. Donor details come from another sample of the same person, matched by shared clones.

The chain recombines TRBV7-8 with TRBJ2-7; TCRdb outputs TRBD2, but without DNA this stays unchecked. Germline loops: CDR1 SGHVS, CDR2 FQNEAQ. This CDR3 comprises 14 residues. This chain's CDR3 is CASSFREGAYEQYF. The full variable domain, its missing parts supplied by reference TRBV7-8 and TRBJ2-7, is GAGVSQSPRYKVAKRGQDVALRCDPISGHVSLFWYQQALGQGPEFLTYFQNEAQLDKSGLPSDRFFAERPEGSVSTLKIQRTQQEDSAVYLCASSFREGAYEQYFGPGTRLTVT.

The genes are TRBV9 and TRBJ2-3; TCRdb's D gene call, TRBD1, goes unchecked for lack of DNA. Germline V gene sequence: CDR1 SGDLS, CDR2 YYNGEE. The CDR3 spans 14 residues. The CDR3 sequence: CASSAGILWDTQYF.

The chain employs TRBV28 and TRBJ2-5; without DNA, the TCRdb call of TRBD2 cannot be checked. The CDR3 has 17 residues. Germline assignment: CDR1 MDHEN and CDR2 SYDVKM. The CDR3 is CASRRTSALTRGETQYF.

The rearrangement uses TRBV5-1 and TRBJ1-1; TCRdb reports TRBD1, a call that lacks DNA to check it against. The CDR3 covers 14 residues. Germline V CDR1 and CDR2: SGHRS, YFSETQ. CDR3 amino acids: CASSSDRDHIEAFF.

This chain links TRBV29-1 with TRBJ2-4; lacking DNA, the TRBD1 call made by TCRdb goes unchecked. The germline CDR1 and CDR2 sequences are SQVTM and ANQGSEA. The CDR3 is 14 amino acids. The CDR3 loop is CSVGNGTGKNIQYF.

V gene TRBV18 combines with J gene TRBJ2-3; with no DNA, the TCRdb D assignment of TRBD2 cannot be verified. Germline values: CDR1 KGHSH, CDR2 LQKENI. This CDR3 is 17 amino acids long. CDR3 loop: CASSPWTSGRAKDTQYF.

CDR3 residues: CASSFTGTSGGREETQYF. The rearrangement links TRBV7-9 to TRBJ2-5; the TRBD2 assignment by TCRdb is unverifiable without DNA. The CDR3 loop spans 18 amino acids. CDR1 and CDR2 from the germline V gene are SEHNR and FQNEAQ (reference sequence). The full variable domain, rest sourced from reference TRBV7-9 and TRBJ2-5, is DTGVSQNPRHKITKRGQNVTFRCDPISEHNRLYWYRQTLGQGPEFLTYFQNEAQLEKSRLLSDRFSAERPKGSFSTLEIQRTEQGDSAMYLCASSFTGTSGGREETQYFGPGTRLLVL.

The genes are TRBV10-3 and TRBJ2-7; without DNA, the TCRdb call of TRBD2 cannot be checked. This CDR3 is built from 14 residues. CDR1 is ENHRY, CDR2 SYGVKD, per germline. CDR3 residues: CAVRNGRAGDEQYF.

The chain carries TRBV15 and TRBJ2-3; TCRdb names TRBD2, which stays unverified in the absence of DNA. Germline CDR1 reads LNHNV; CDR2 reads YYDKDF (reference sequence). This CDR3 has 19 residues. CDR3 sequence: CATSRDSLAGHISTDTQYF. Using reference TRBV15 and TRBJ2-3 for the parts outside the CDR3, the full variable domain is DAMVIQNPRYQVTQFGKPVTLSCSQTLNHNVMYWYQQKSSQAPKLLFHYYDKDFNNEADTPDNFQSRRPNTSFCFLDIRSPGLGDTAMYLCATSRDSLAGHISTDTQYFGPGTRLTVL.

The V gene is TRBV5-6, the J gene TRBJ2-3; absent DNA, TCRdb's TRBD1 call cannot be checked. The CDR3 consists of 17 residues. CDR1 is SGHDT and CDR2 is YYEEEE in the germline V gene. CDR3 region: CASSLLIPGQGTDTQYF.

The V call is TRBV12-3 or TRBV12-4, the J call TRBJ2-1; TCRdb returns TRBD1, unconfirmable since there is no DNA. CDR3 length: 14 residues. CDR3 sequence reads: CASRQGASYNEQFF.

The rearrangement joins TRBV24-1 to TRBJ2-2. The CDR3 loop spans 13 amino acids. Germline CDR1 is KGHDR and CDR2 is SFDVKD. This CDR3 is CATSDLDTGELFF.

V usage is TRBV20-1 and J usage is TRBJ2-1; absent DNA, TCRdb's TRBD1 call cannot be checked. Germline V gives CDR1 DFQATT, CDR2 SNEGSKA (reference sequence). The CDR3 is 15 amino acids. CDR3 residues: CSARAETWGFNEQFF.

The chain links TRBV5-1 to TRBJ1-1. The length of the CDR3 is 14 residues. From germline, CDR1 is SGHRS and CDR2 YFSETQ. This chain's CDR3 is CASTEGEAGTEAFF. Full variable domain (remainder filled in from reference TRBV5-1 and TRBJ1-1): KAGVTQTPRYLIKTRGQQVTLSCSPISGHRSVSWYQQTPGQGLQFLFEYFSETQRNKGNFPGRFSGRQFSNSRSEMNVSTLELGDSALYLCASTEGEAGTEAFFGQGTRLTVV.